One and the same sample provided the 5 T cell receptor beta chains below, sequenced in a study of post-analysis software for immune sequencing data. Study-level results: With TRBV5-6, TRBV5-1 and TRBV20-1 included, about five TRBV segments were more frequent in patients than in controls.

cDNA libraries of TCR beta carried unique molecular identifiers. TCRdb analysed the PCR reads with MiXCR anew, one entry per CDR3 protein. The data contain almost 700,000 distinct CDR3 sequences, approximately 60% of them singletons. Their specific antigens are unknown. What was sequenced was blood. These TCRs come from a girl aged 2 to 9 with multiple sclerosis.

The V call is TRBV29-1, the J call TRBJ1-1, with D maybe TRBD1 (5 bases). V lost 5 bases, J lost 0 bases, and 13 bases lay in between. In germline, CDR1 is SQVTM, CDR2 ANQGSEA. The CDR3 loop spans 14 amino acids. DNA for the CDR3: TGCAGCGTTACCCGACAGCCCATGAACACTGAAGCTTTCTTT. It translates to CSVTRQPMNTEAFF.

The rearrangement uses TRBV29-1 and TRBJ2-5; no clear D. This CDR3 contains 10 residues. Between the trimmed V and J ends, which lost 7 bases and 11 bases, there was a span of 14 bases. CDR1 is SQVTM, CDR2 ANQGSEA, per germline. CDR3 DNA sequence: TGCAGCGCTCAATACAATGAGCAGTACTTC. Amino acid sequence: CSAQYNEQYF.

This clonotype has only a few counts. The rearrangement links TRBV27 to TRBJ2-5, with D tentatively TRBD1 (7 bases). Trimming removed 2 bases at V and 4 bases at J, with 20 bases between. The CDR3 extends over 17 amino acids. The germline V gene encodes CDR1 MNHEY and CDR2 SMNVEV (reference sequence). This chain's CDR3 is CASSLGRDSDLPETQYF. CDR3 DNA sequence: TGTGCCAGCAGTTTAGGGCGGGACAGTGACCTCCCAGAGACCCAGTACTTC.

This rearrangement joins TRBV20-1 to TRBJ1-2; 8 bases match TRBD1. This CDR3 comprises 15 residues. J was trimmed by 2 bases and V by 6 bases; bases with no gene match: 11. Per germline, CDR1 DFQATT and CDR2 SNEGSKA (reference sequence). CDR3 DNA: TGCAGTGCAAAGTCGCGGGACAGGATGAACTATGGCTACACCTTC. It translates to CSAKSRDRMNYGYTF.

The rearrangement uses TRBV29-1 and TRBJ2-1, with 11 bases fitting TRBD1. With V trimmed by 6 bases and J by 7 bases, 11 bases remained unmatched. In germline, CDR1 is SQVTM, CDR2 ANQGSEA. This CDR3 has 15 amino acids. In nucleotides, the CDR3 is TGCAGCGTGGCAGGACAGGGGGCGGTCTTTAATGAGCAGTTCTTC. Its translation: CSVAGQGAVFNEQFF.